This T cell receptor beta chain was identified in a study of T cells after yellow fever vaccination. Findings and limits, study-wide: Just a small share of clonotypes turned up in the CD4 compartment as well as the CD8 compartment. Boosting was followed by the reappearance of most primary-vaccination clones (about 96% CD4, about 88% CD8).

The CDR3 extends over 12 amino acids. Trimming shortened V by 0 bases and J by 10 bases, and 9 bases separated the two germline ends. From germline, CDR1 is LGHNA and CDR2 YNFKEQ. TCRdb re-called the 5' RACE reads through MiXCR, storing one row per CDR3 protein. This sample has some 340,000 distinct CDR3 sequences; around 11% occur once, and the top ten carry about 3.3%. This clonotype was picked up many times. Its target is not known. J is TRBJ1-1 and V is TRBV4-2; the D is unclear. This sequence originates from a young man who received the YFV17D yellow fever vaccine. Here the sequenced sample was CD4+ T cells sorted from PBMCs, taken 45 days after the yellow fever booster vaccination. The CDR3 here is CASSQDGRGAFF. The CDR3 DNA sequence: TGTGCCAGCAGCCAAGATGGGCGCGGAGCTTTCTTT.